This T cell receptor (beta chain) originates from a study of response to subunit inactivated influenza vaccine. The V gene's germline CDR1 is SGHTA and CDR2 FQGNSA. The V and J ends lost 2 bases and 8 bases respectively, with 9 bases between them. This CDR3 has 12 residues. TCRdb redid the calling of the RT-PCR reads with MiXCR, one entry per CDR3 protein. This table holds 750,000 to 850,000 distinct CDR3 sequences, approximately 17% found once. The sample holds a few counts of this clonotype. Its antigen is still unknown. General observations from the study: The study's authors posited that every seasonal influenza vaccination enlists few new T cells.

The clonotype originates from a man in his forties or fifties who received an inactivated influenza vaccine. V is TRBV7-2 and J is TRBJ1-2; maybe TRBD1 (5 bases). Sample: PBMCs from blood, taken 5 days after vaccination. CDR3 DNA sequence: TGTGCCAGCAGCTTATGGGGGAGGGGCTACACCTTC. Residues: CASSLWGRGYTF.